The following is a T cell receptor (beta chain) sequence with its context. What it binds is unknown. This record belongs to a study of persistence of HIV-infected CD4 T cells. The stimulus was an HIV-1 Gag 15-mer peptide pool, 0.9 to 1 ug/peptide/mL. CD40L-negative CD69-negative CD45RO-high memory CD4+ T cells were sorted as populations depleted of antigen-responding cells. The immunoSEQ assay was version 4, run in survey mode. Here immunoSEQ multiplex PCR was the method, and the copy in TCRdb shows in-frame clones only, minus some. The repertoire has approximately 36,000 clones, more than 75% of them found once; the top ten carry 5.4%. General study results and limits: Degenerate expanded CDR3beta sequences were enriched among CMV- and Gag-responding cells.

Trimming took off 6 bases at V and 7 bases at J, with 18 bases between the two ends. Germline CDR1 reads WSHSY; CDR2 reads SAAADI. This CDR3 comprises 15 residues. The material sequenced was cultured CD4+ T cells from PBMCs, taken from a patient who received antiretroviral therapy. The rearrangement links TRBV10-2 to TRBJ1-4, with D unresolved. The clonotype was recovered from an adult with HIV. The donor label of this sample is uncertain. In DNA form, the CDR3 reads TGCGCCAGCAGCGGTCTCGCCCCCCGGGTTGAAAAACTGTTTTTT. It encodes CASSGLAPRVEKLFF.